The clone carrying this TCR beta chain came up many times. The CDR3 is made up of 14 amino acids. Germline V gene lookup returns CDR1 MNHNS and CDR2 SASEGT. V lost 8 bases to trimming and J lost 2 bases, with 16 bases between them. TCRdb's copy holds only in-frame clones and misses some; the assay was immunoSEQ multiplex PCR. The sample gives about 11,000 clones, none seen only once, and the top ten clones hold around 14%. This specimen belongs to a study of T cells after posttransplantation cyclophosphamide. Treatment was busulfan-fludarabine conditioning, a marrow graft, and cyclophosphamide on days +3 and +4.

The TCR sequence derives from a female patient between 35 and 55 years old who received an allogeneic stem cell transplant from a related donor, was CMV-positive, and had no GVHD. Certain T cells may be donor cells from the graft. The rearrangement joins TRBV6-1 to TRBJ2-7; tentative D call: TRBD1 (6 bases). Sequencing was performed on PBMCs, taken after allogeneic stem cell transplant with posttransplant cyclophosphamide. CDR3 sequence reads: CASRQALQAYEQYF. The CDR3 DNA is TGTGCCAGCCGACAGGCCCTTCAGGCCTACGAGCAGTACTTC.